Presented here are 14 T cell receptor beta chains from one specimen sequenced in a study of blood T cells in healthy people across ages. Next came a second PCR, run for about 6 to 12 cycles, which used a sample-barcoded 5' primer along with a J-beta primer mix. TCRdb recomputed calls from the 5' RACE reads with MiXCR, one row per CDR3 protein. The table has under 750,000 distinct CDR3 sequences, 40% to 55% seen once. Input material: blood. These receptors all stem from an elderly man in good health.

This clonotype was detected a few times. V gene TRBV27 combines with J gene TRBJ2-7; D might be TRBD1 or TRBD2, each matching 5 bases. Germline V gene data show CDR1 as MNHEY and CDR2 as SMNVEV (reference sequence). V lost 1 base to trimming and J lost 0 bases, with 10 bases between them. The CDR3 consists of 15 residues. The CDR3 coding sequence is TGTGCCAGCAGTTTATTCGGGGCTCTCTCCTACGAGCAGTACTTC. Protein: CASSLFGALSYEQYF.

The rearrangement joins TRBV7-6 to TRBJ2-1, with D possibly being TRBD2 (6 bases). CDR3 length: 14 amino acids. V gave up 5 bases and J gave up 9 bases, with 17 bases separating them. Germline CDR1 is SGHVS and CDR2 is FNYEAQ. Here the CDR3 DNA reads TGTGCCAGCAGCCTAACTAGCCGGTACGGTGAGCAGTTCTTC. Its translation is CASSLTSRYGEQFF.

This clonotype has a handful of counts. The rearrangement joins TRBV7-2 to TRBJ2-1; a possible D gene is TRBD2 (6 bases). The V end was cut by 4 bases, the J end by 8 bases, with 12 bases between. Germline values: CDR1 SGHTA, CDR2 FQGNSA. The CDR3 is made up of 13 amino acids. CDR3 residues: CASSSRGGDEQFF. The DNA for the CDR3 is TGTGCCAGCAGCTCGCGGGGCGGGGATGAGCAGTTCTTC.

The rearrangement joins TRBV7-2 to TRBJ2-1; D is possibly TRBD1 (6 bases). The V end was cut by 4 bases, the J end by 6 bases, with 16 bases between. In germline, CDR1 is SGHTA, CDR2 FQGNSA. This CDR3 has 15 amino acids. The CDR3 loop is CASSSGTIPSNEQFF. DNA for the CDR3: TGTGCCAGCAGCTCCGGGACAATTCCCTCCAATGAGCAGTTCTTC.

The chain has TRBV6-5 and TRBJ1-1; no definite D call. Germline V gives CDR1 MNHEY, CDR2 SVGAGI. Trimming took off 8 bases at V and 4 bases at J, with 14 bases between the two ends. This CDR3 has 13 residues. This chain's CDR3 is CASAPDGSTEAFF. Here the CDR3 DNA reads TGTGCCAGCGCCCCCGATGGTAGCACTGAAGCTTTCTTT.

This rearrangement joins TRBV3-1 to TRBJ2-5, with D uncertain. Germline CDR1 reads LGHDT; CDR2 reads YNNKEL (reference sequence). Trimming took 4 bases from V and 7 from J, leaving 13 bases between them. The length of the CDR3 is 13 residues. The CDR3 region is CASSRPVDGTQYF. Written as DNA, the CDR3 is TGTGCCAGCAGCCGGCCAGTAGATGGGACCCAGTACTTC.

At least ten counts were recorded for this clonotype. The chain combines TRBV7-9 with TRBJ2-7; maybe TRBD2 (5 bases). This CDR3 comprises 17 residues. Germline CDR1 and CDR2: SEHNR and FQNEAQ (reference sequence). V was pared by 5 bases and J by 0 bases, with 20 bases between. The CDR3 region has the DNA TGTGCCAGCAGCGACAAGGCGGTAGCGAGCACCTCCTACGAGCAGTACTTC. This codes for CASSDKAVASTSYEQYF.

This clonotype was recorded a few times. The genes are TRBV7-2 and TRBJ1-2; 7 positions agree with TRBD1. The V gene end was trimmed by 5 bases and the J gene end by 5 bases; junction bases not matched to a gene: 14. This CDR3 spans 16 amino acids. Germline values: CDR1 SGHTA, CDR2 FQGNSA. The CDR3 here is CASSLGQAPNLYGYTF. The CDR3 DNA reads as TGTGCCAGCAGCCTAGGACAGGCCCCAAACTTGTATGGCTACACCTTC.

A single count supports this clonotype. V gene TRBV5-1 combines with J gene TRBJ2-5, with D possibly TRBD2 on 5 matching bases. The V and J ends lost 3 bases and 5 bases respectively, with 11 bases between them. Germline V gene lookup returns CDR1 SGHRS and CDR2 YFSETQ. The length of the CDR3 is 13 residues. As DNA, the CDR3 is TGCGCCAGCAGCTGGGAGATAAGGGAGACCCAGTACTTC. This codes for CASSWEIRETQYF.

The chain carries TRBV29-1 and TRBJ2-7; no reliable D call. Germline V gene lookup returns CDR1 SQVTM and CDR2 ANQGSEA. This CDR3 spans 11 amino acids. V shed 0 bases and J shed 5 bases, with 5 bases lying between them. The CDR3 protein is CSVEEGNEQYF. The DNA for the CDR3 is TGCAGCGTTGAAGAGGGGAACGAGCAGTACTTC.

The V and J genes are TRBV20-1 and TRBJ2-1; 7 bases map to TRBD1. CDR3 size: 15 residues. Germline CDR1 is DFQATT and CDR2 is SNEGSKA (reference sequence). V was pared by 5 bases and J by 6 bases, with 13 bases of the junction left unmatched. CDR3 bases: TGCAGTGCTTGGTACAGGGGCGGCGCGGTCAATGAGCAGTTCTTC. Its translation: CSAWYRGGAVNEQFF.

This clonotype was counted a few times. The V and J genes are TRBV7-3 and TRBJ1-1; D uncertain. V shed 2 bases and J shed 0 bases, with 13 bases lying between them. There are 16 residues in the CDR3. CDR1 and CDR2 from the germline V gene are SGHTA and FQGTGA. CDR3 protein: CASSLLGPDMNTEAFF. The CDR3 bases are TGTGCCAGCAGCTTACTGGGCCCAGACATGAACACTGAAGCTTTCTTT.

The chain joins TRBV4-1 to TRBJ1-4; no firm D call. The CDR3 length is 13 residues. Trimming stripped 1 base from V and 4 bases from J, with 4 bases between. Germline V gene data show CDR1 as MGHRA and CDR2 as YSYEKL. CDR3 sequence: CASSQVYNEKLFF. The CDR3 coding sequence is TGCGCCAGCAGCCAAGTTTATAATGAAAAACTGTTTTTT.

Comment on this clonotype: It may be a read error: a sequence one base away is much more abundant. The chain employs TRBV20-1 and TRBJ2-7; 7 positions agree with TRBD1. In germline, CDR1 is DFQATT, CDR2 SNEGSKA (reference sequence). The CDR3 covers 17 residues. V was pared by 4 bases and J by 5 bases, with 20 bases of the junction left unmatched. The CDR3 region has the DNA TGCAGTGCTATTCCCGGGACAGTCCTCTTAAGTTCCGACGAGCAGTACTTC. Residues: CSAIPGTVLLSSDEQYF.